This T cell receptor beta chain was sequenced during a study of blood T cell repertoires in COVID-19 (dated by TCRdb to 2020 to 2022). A note on the overall study: Samples covering the acute and convalescent phases of COVID-19 were provided by collaborators in the United States, Italy and Spain. A freely available public database, intended as a resource for researchers studying the immune response to SARS-CoV-2, is where the repertoires were released. The prospective study material was composed of cDNA or gDNA derived from T cells, B-cell-depleted T cells, or PBMCs. The samples were drawn from the first 160 participants of the ongoing ImmuneRACE study and from some 1,300 subjects provided by 6 global collaborators. The dataset comprised deeply sampled blood TCRbeta repertoires from subjects exposed to, actively infected with, or recovered from COVID-19. Sample metadata almost always included a de-identified subject ID, COVID-19 status, age in years and sex. Where HLA class I and class II types were available, the types were taken from metadata supplied by the sample provider, not from assay-based typing.

For CDR1 and CDR2, the germline V gene lists MGHDK and SYGVNS. Deletion took 4 bases off V and 0 bases off J, with a span of 7 bases between the germline ends. The CDR3 numbers 14 residues from cysteine through phenylalanine. Only the CDR3 DNA stays, 42 bases, in frame from base 1. Participants in the prospective study were enrolled through a virtual design, were aged about 18 to 90 years, and lived in 24 United States geographic areas. To assign participants to cohorts, the prospective study relied on clinical history that participants themselves reported in a screening survey and a study questionnaire. ImmuneRACE Cohort 3 recovered participants were defined by two consecutive negative NP/OP PCR tests, healthcare professional clearance, or symptom resolution. Mobile phlebotomists in the prospective study collected whole blood, serum and a nasopharyngeal or oropharyngeal swab from every participant. Over an approximately 2-month period, participants in the prospective study had the option of providing additional blood draws and questionnaires. Blood samples from the prospective study were shipped frozen or at room temperature prior to DNA extraction.

In the case of this clone: No cognate antigen has been identified for it. Per-base quality was not reported, and no clone a single base away is much larger than it.

TCRbeta CDR3 regions were amplified from genomic DNA using the immunoSEQ Assay, a bias-controlled multiplex PCR. The paper's data handling went like this. The number of nucleated cells in each sample was estimated from the amplification of reference gene primers within the assay. To quantify the absolute abundance of each unique TCRbeta CDR3 rearrangement, sequence reads were collapsed and filtered. For each sample, productive Simpson clonality was calculated by taking the square root of Simpson's diversity index across productive rearrangements. The table was pulled from immuneACCESS by TCRdb, which kept in-frame rearrangements only. Such tables lose some clones; where checked, under half of the loss comes from unresolved V genes, and the rest has no known cause. The D gene and trimming were derived from the DNA, and the V and J assignments and clone size from that table. The sample records more than 300,000 clones, under 95% of which are singletons. Roughly 18% of the sample is held by the ten biggest clonotypes.

Here is what the overall study found, with its caveats: Clinical and demographic metadata were provided uncurated, with the amount varying by source and participant.

Sequencing used PBMCs or T cells enriched from blood (not recorded which). The sequence came from a woman between 25 and 40 years old who had recovered from COVID-19. Recombination joined TRBV25-1 with TRBJ2-1; 5 matching bases give a weak D call of TRBD2. The CDR3 region reads CASSGGRSYNEQFF. DNA sequence: TGTGCCAGCAGTGGAGGGCGCTCCTACAATGAGCAGTTCTTC. The variable domain in full, with residues beyond the CDR3 obtained from the reference TRBV25-1 and TRBJ2-1 genes, is EADIYQTPRYLVIGTGKKITLECSQTMGHDKMYWYQQDPGMELHLIHYSYGVNSTEKGDLSSESTVSRIRTEHFPLTLESARPSHTSQYLCASSGGRSYNEQFFGPGTRLTVL.